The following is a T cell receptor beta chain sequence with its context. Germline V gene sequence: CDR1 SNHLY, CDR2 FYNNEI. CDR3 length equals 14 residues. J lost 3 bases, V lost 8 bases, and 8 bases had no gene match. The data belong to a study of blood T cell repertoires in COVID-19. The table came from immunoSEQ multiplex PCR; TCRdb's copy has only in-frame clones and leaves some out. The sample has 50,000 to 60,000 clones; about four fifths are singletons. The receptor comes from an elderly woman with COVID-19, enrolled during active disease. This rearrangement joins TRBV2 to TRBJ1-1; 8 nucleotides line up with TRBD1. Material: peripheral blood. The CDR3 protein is CASLQGEVDTEAFF. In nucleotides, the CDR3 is TGTGCCAGCCTACAGGGGGAGGTGGACACTGAAGCTTTCTTT. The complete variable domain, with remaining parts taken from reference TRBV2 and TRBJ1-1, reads EPEVTQTPSHQVTQMGQEVILRCVPISNHLYFYWYRQILGQKVEFLVSFYNNEISEKSEIFDDQFSVERPDGSNFTLKIRSTKLEDSAMYFCASLQGEVDTEAFFGQGTRLTVV.